These T cell receptor beta chains were read from a single sample in a study of spatial heterogeneity in lung cancer. One entry per CDR3 protein, called by TCRdb with MiXCR from the 5' RACE reads. The sample holds about 4,900 distinct CDR3 sequences, around 17% seen once. Sequenced material: PBMCs, taken at surgery. The receptors come from a male donor with early-stage non-small cell lung cancer. Each CDR3 is given with its conserved first and last residue. Each record gives: J gene, V gene, D gene, clone size, CDR3 DNA, CDR3 protein. The D gene is left open where the match is weak. Clone sizes are given selectively: once, few, many, or a class where the clone is expanded.

>TRBJ2-3|TRBV7-8|TRBD2|few
TGTGCCAGCAGTTTAATAGCGGGGGCGGGAGATACGCAGTATTTT
CASSLIAGAGDTQYF
>TRBJ2-7|TRBV24-1|TRBD2|medium-sized
TGTGCCACCAGTGATAGCGGGGGAGCCTACGAGCAGTACTTC
CATSDSGGAYEQYF
>TRBJ1-5|TRBV27|NA|NA
TGTGCCAGCAGTTTCTCAGGGGCGCCCCAGCATTTT
CASSFSGAPQHF
>TRBJ2-5|TRBV12-3/TRBV12-4|NA|medium-sized
TGTGCCAGCAGTTTCGGCAGGACGAGAGAGACCCAGTACTTC
CASSFGRTRETQYF
>TRBJ2-5|TRBV7-2|NA|few
TGTGCCAGCAGCTTAAGGCCCCCGGGGACCCAGTACTTC
CASSLRPPGTQYF
>TRBJ2-2|TRBV11-3|NA|few
TGTGCCAGCAGCCTAAGGTCTGGTACCGGGGAGCTGTTTTTT
CASSLRSGTGELFF
>TRBJ2-3|TRBV10-3|NA|few
TGTGCCATCGGGGTCTTAAGCACAGATACGCAGTATTTT
CAIGVLSTDTQYF
>TRBJ2-5|TRBV3-1|NA|many
TGTGCCAGCAGCCAAGAAGGGATGGTCCAGTACTTC
CASSQEGMVQYF
>TRBJ1-5|TRBV27|TRBD1|many
TGTGCCAGCGGGGGGGACAGTGGTATGCATTTT
CASGGDSGMHF
>TRBJ1-1|TRBV12-3/TRBV12-4|NA|medium-sized
TGTGCCAGCAGGGAAATAGGGGGCACTGAAGCTTTCTTT
CASREIGGTEAFF
>TRBJ2-7|TRBV20-1|NA|NA
TGCAGTGCTAGTGGTTTCCCCTACGAGCAGTACTTC
CSASGFPYEQYF
>TRBJ2-3|TRBV11-2|TRBD1|medium-sized
TGTGCCAGCAGCCCAGACAGGGTGGGAACAGATACGCAGTATTTT
CASSPDRVGTDTQYF
>TRBJ1-6|TRBV4-1|TRBD1|few
TGCGCCAGCAGCCTCGCGGACAGGGGGTTGAGATCACCCCTCCACTTT
CASSLADRGLRSPLHF
>TRBJ2-5|TRBV19|TRBD2|medium-sized
TGTGCCAGTAGTATAGAGGACCTAGCGGGTGTAGGAGAGACCCAGTACTTC
CASSIEDLAGVGETQYF
>TRBJ1-5|TRBV5-1|NA|many
TGCGCCAGCAGCCACGGGGAGAATCAGCCCCAGCATTTT
CASSHGENQPQHF
>TRBJ2-7|TRBV7-9|NA|medium-sized
TGTGCCAGCAGCTTAGTGTGGGGAACCTACGAGCAGTACTTC
CASSLVWGTYEQYF
>TRBJ2-7|TRBV6-1|TRBD1|few
TGTGCCAGTAAGGGACAGTTGGACTCCTACGAGCAGTACTTC
CASKGQLDSYEQYF
>TRBJ2-5|TRBV5-6|NA|medium-sized
TGTGCCAGCAGCTCACAAGAGACCCAGTACTTC
CASSSQETQYF
>TRBJ2-1|TRBV7-2|NA|few
TGTGCCAGCAGCTCTTCCCCCGGTGAGCAGTTCTTC
CASSSSPGEQFF
>TRBJ1-1|TRBV12-5|TRBD1|few
TGTGCTAGTGGCACGGACAGGGGGCTTACGAACACTGAAGCTTTCTTT
CASGTDRGLTNTEAFF
>TRBJ1-1|TRBV18|NA|medium-sized
TGTGCCAGCTCACCACTGGCCACTGAAGCTTTCTTT
CASSPLATEAFF
>TRBJ1-5|TRBV19|NA|medium-sized
TGTGCCAGTAAGGGGGGGGTCGGCAATCAGCCCCAGCATTTT
CASKGGVGNQPQHF
>TRBJ2-2|TRBV19|NA|medium-sized
TGTGCCAGTACCCCGTTCACCGGGGAGCTGTTTTTT
CASTPFTGELFF
>TRBJ1-2|TRBV20-1|NA|NA
TGCAGTGCTGAAGCGGACAGTAATGGCTACACCTTC
CSAEADSNGYTF
>TRBJ2-5|TRBV6-1|NA|medium-sized
TGTGCCAGCACTTCAGTTGTCTCAGAGACCCAGTACTTC
CASTSVVSETQYF
>TRBJ1-2|TRBV12-3/TRBV12-4|TRBD1|medium-sized
TGTGCCAGCAGTTTATTCGGGGGGACAGGAAGTTTC
CASSLFGGTGSF
>TRBJ2-5|TRBV19|NA|many
TGTGCCAGTAGTATAGATCGGAGGGAGACCCAGTACTTC
CASSIDRRETQYF
>TRBJ2-7|TRBV30|TRBD1|medium-sized
TGTGCCTGGAGTACCGGGACAGGGAGCGACGAGCAGTACTTC
CAWSTGTGSDEQYF
>TRBJ2-5|TRBV5-1|NA|NA
TGCGCCAGCAGCTACACCGGCGAAGAGACCCAGTACTTC
CASSYTGEETQYF
>TRBJ2-7|TRBV5-4|NA|medium-sized
TGTGCCAGCAGCTCGGGAGCGAGCAACGAGCAGTACTTC
CASSSGASNEQYF
>TRBJ2-7|TRBV7-9|TRBD1|medium-sized
TGTGCCAGCAGCTCCCTCGGACAGGGAAGAAACGAGCAGTACTTC
CASSSLGQGRNEQYF
>TRBJ2-2|TRBV2|NA|NA
TGTGCCAGCAGTAAAGCTGCAGGGACCGGGGAGCTGTTTTTT
CASSKAAGTGELFF
>TRBJ2-4|TRBV11-2|TRBD1|few
TGTGCCAGCAGCTTATATCAGGGGGTTGACATTCAGTACTTC
CASSLYQGVDIQYF
>TRBJ1-5|TRBV12-3/TRBV12-4|NA|medium-sized
TGTGCCAGCACCCCTGGGGATCAGCCCCAGCATTTT
CASTPGDQPQHF